This entry lists 24 T cell receptor beta chains sequenced from one sample in a study of cytomegalovirus exposure and HLA in healthy donors. Sequencing was performed with immunoSEQ multiplex PCR; in TCRdb, only in-frame clones are kept and a portion is missing. Of just under 65,000 clones in the sample, more than 85% were seen once. The sample was PBMCs. The receptors were sampled from a woman aged 18 to 35 in good health and CMV-seropositive.

The chain links TRBV6-6 to TRBJ2-5, with D unclear. This CDR3 is 13 amino acids long. Germline V gives CDR1 MNHNY, CDR2 SVGAGI (reference sequence). The germline V and J ends were trimmed by 6 bases and 5 bases, with 13 bases remaining between them. CDR3 loop: CASSPSHRETQYF. CDR3 DNA: TGTGCCAGCAGCCCATCCCACCGGGAGACCCAGTACTTC.

The rearrangement joins TRBV5-6 to TRBJ1-3; D is ambiguous. The germline CDR1 and CDR2 sequences are SGHDT and YYEEEE. With 3 bases removed from V and 4 bases from J, the gap between germline ends came to 11 bases. CDR3 length: 14 amino acids. CDR3 sequence (DNA): TGTGCCAGCAGCTACGGACTGATCGGAAACACCATATATTTT. Its translation: CASSYGLIGNTIYF.

V and J are TRBV27 and TRBJ2-7; 7 bases are a match to TRBD2. The trim removed 7 bases at V and 4 bases at J, leaving 10 bases unmatched. The CDR3 is 14 residues long. CDR1 and CDR2 from the germline V gene are MNHEY and SMNVEV (reference sequence). CDR3 amino acids: CASILLAAPYEQYF. The CDR3 DNA reads TGTGCCAGCATTTTGCTAGCGGCCCCTTACGAGCAGTACTTC.

V and J are TRBV19 and TRBJ1-5; 7 bases map to TRBD1. The junction had 4 bases not matched to a gene; V was cut back by 5 bases and J by 0 bases. Germline CDR1 and CDR2: LNHDA and SQIVND (reference sequence). The CDR3 consists of 15 residues. The CDR3 sequence: CASSARDSSNQPQHF. The CDR3 DNA reads as TGTGCCAGTAGTGCGCGGGACAGTAGCAATCAGCCCCAGCATTTT.

This chain links TRBV9 with TRBJ2-1; D not certain. Germline V gene data show CDR1 as SGDLS and CDR2 as YYNGEE. The CDR3 loop spans 14 amino acids. The V end lost 0 bases, the J end lost 4 bases, and 8 bases lay between the germline ends. The chain's CDR3 is CASSVDVAYNEQFF. The CDR3 bases are TGTGCCAGCAGCGTAGACGTAGCTTACAATGAGCAGTTCTTC.

A few counts support this clone. This sequence joins TRBV5-1 and TRBJ2-2; no firm D call. CDR3 length equals 16 residues. Deletions cut 1 base from V and 0 bases from J, with 10 bases between. The germline V gene has CDR1 SGHRS and CDR2 YFSETQ. The CDR3 sequence: CASSLHGSSNTGELFF. In DNA form, the CDR3 reads TGCGCCAGCAGCTTGCACGGGTCCTCGAACACCGGGGAGCTGTTTTTT.

The chain recombines TRBV18 with TRBJ2-5; 8 bases fit TRBD1. Germline-derived CDR1 and CDR2 are KGHSH and LQKENI. The CDR3 totals 16 residues. Trimming took 1 base from V and 4 from J; bases not matched to a gene: 8. Written as DNA, the CDR3 is TGTGCCAGCTCACCACGGGACAGGACGAGGGTAGAGACCCAGTACTTC. As protein: CASSPRDRTRVETQYF.

This clone was recorded only once. The V gene is TRBV7-3, the J gene TRBJ2-2; no reliable D call. V lost 1 base to trimming and J lost 3 bases, with 12 bases between them. From germline, CDR1 is SGHTA and CDR2 FQGTGA. This CDR3 is built from 16 residues. The CDR3 loop reads CASSLNRYADTGELFF. CDR3 coding DNA: TGTGCCAGCAGCTTAAATCGATACGCGGACACCGGGGAGCTGTTTTTT.

The chain joins TRBV30 to TRBJ1-2, with D possibly matching TRBD1 (6 bases). This CDR3 is 12 amino acids long. V dropped 1 base and J dropped 8 bases, with 11 bases sitting between them. CDR1 and CDR2 (germline): GTSNPN, SVGIG (reference sequence). CDR3 nucleotides: TGTGCCTGGAGTGGTGAGGGGGAGGGCTACACCTTC. This encodes CAWSGEGEGYTF.

This chain links TRBV19 with TRBJ2-3; tentatively, D is TRBD2 (6 bases). The germline CDR1 and CDR2 sequences are LNHDA and SQIVND (reference sequence). This CDR3 contains 15 residues. Trimming stripped 5 bases from V and 1 base from J, with 13 bases between. CDR3 protein: CASSRPGLGTDTQYF. DNA for the CDR3: TGTGCCAGTAGTCGCCCGGGACTGGGCACAGATACGCAGTATTTT.

V is TRBV7-6 and J is TRBJ1-3; D is possibly TRBD1 (5 bases). Germline V gene sequence: CDR1 SGHVS, CDR2 FNYEAQ. The CDR3 has 16 amino acids. Trimming took 4 bases from V and 0 from J, leaving 13 bases between them. CDR3 sequence (DNA): TGTGCCAGCAGCTACCAAGGGGCCGCCTCTGGAAACACCATATATTTT. This sequence encodes CASSYQGAASGNTIYF.

Of note for this clone: This sample also contains other DNA sequences that code for the same CDR3. The genes are TRBV5-1 and TRBJ2-3; 10 nucleotides line up with TRBD2. The junction had 1 base not matched to a gene; V was cut back by 3 bases and J by 3 bases. Germline V CDR1 and CDR2: SGHRS, YFSETQ. The CDR3 consists of 14 residues. CDR3 bases: TGCGCCAGCAGCTCGGGACTAGCGACAGATACGCAGTATTTT. Translation gives CASSSGLATDTQYF.

The chain couples TRBV11-2 to TRBJ1-1; D is possibly TRBD1 (5 bases). The germline gives CDR1 SGHAT, CDR2 FQNNGV. Trimming pared 3 bases from V and 0 bases from J, leaving 11 bases between. The CDR3 spans 15 residues. The CDR3 protein is CASSFRGRMNTEAFF. The DNA for the CDR3 is TGTGCCAGCAGCTTTCGGGGGAGAATGAACACTGAAGCTTTCTTT.

The CDR3, as DNA: TGTGCCAGTAGTATAAGGAGGGCTAGCGGGAGGCCCTCCTACGAGCAGTACTTC. Translated: CASSIRRASGRPSYEQYF. The chain couples TRBV19 to TRBJ2-7; 11 nucleotides align to TRBD2. The length of the CDR3 is 18 residues. The V and J ends lost 2 bases and 0 bases, in that order; junction bases with no gene match: 9. Per germline, CDR1 LNHDA and CDR2 SQIVND (reference sequence).

This clone was picked up one time. The chain uses TRBV6-5 and TRBJ1-2; TRBD1 matches at 7 bases. The CDR3 spans 13 residues. Germline V gene lookup returns CDR1 MNHEY and CDR2 SVGAGI. The junction had 4 bases not matched to a gene; V was cut back by 5 bases and J by 4 bases. CDR3 residues: CASSLQGIYGYTF. CDR3 nucleotide sequence: TGTGCCAGCAGTCTACAGGGGATCTATGGCTACACCTTC.

The chain recombines TRBV6-1 with TRBJ1-2, with a tentative D call TRBD1 (6 bases). The V end was cut by 6 bases, the J end by 8 bases, with 22 bases between. Germline-derived CDR1 and CDR2 are MNHNS and SASEGT. The CDR3 covers 15 residues. Here the CDR3 reads CASRQTGAPLVGYTF. CDR3 DNA: TGTGCCAGCAGGCAGACAGGCGCGCCCTTGGTCGGCTACACCTTC.

This chain connects TRBV27 to TRBJ2-2; 8 nucleotides agree with TRBD1. The CDR3 length is 16 residues. Germline CDR1 and CDR2: MNHEY and SMNVEV (reference sequence). V gave up 5 bases and J gave up 1 base; unmatched junction bases: 6. As DNA, the CDR3 is TGTGCCAGCAGTAATCCCGGGACAGGGAACACCGGGGAGCTGTTTTTT. Encoded protein: CASSNPGTGNTGELFF.

The V and J genes are TRBV9 and TRBJ1-4; TRBD1 aligns across 7 bases. V lost 3 bases to trimming and J lost 8 bases; unmatched junction nucleotides: 13. The CDR3 is 16 residues long. Germline V CDR1 and CDR2: SGDLS, YYNGEE. The CDR3 loop is CASSGVLGGGREKLFF. The DNA for the CDR3 is TGTGCCAGCAGCGGCGTACTTGGAGGGGGCCGAGAAAAACTGTTTTTT.

The chain employs TRBV12-5 and TRBJ1-2; 7 bases are shared with TRBD1. The CDR3 consists of 13 residues. In germline, CDR1 is LGHNT, CDR2 FRNRAP. Losses at the gene ends were 6 bases for V and 10 bases for J; bases not matched to a gene: 11. The CDR3 region has the DNA TGTGCTAGTGGACCCCGGGACAGCCCAAACTACACCTTC. This encodes CASGPRDSPNYTF.

The rearrangement joins TRBV4-3 to TRBJ1-4; 9 bases agree with TRBD1. Germline assignment: CDR1 LGHNA and CDR2 YSLEER. Trimming cost V 6 bases and J 8 bases; bases outside gene matches: 4. CDR3 length: 13 residues. The CDR3 sequence: CASSYGQGEKLFF. CDR3 in DNA: TGCGCCAGCAGTTACGGACAGGGGGAAAAACTGTTTTTT.

This sequence joins TRBV11-1 and TRBJ1-2; D is possibly TRBD1 (6 bases). There are 15 residues in the CDR3. V lost 3 bases to trimming and J lost 8 bases, with 19 bases between them. The germline CDR1 and CDR2 sequences are SGHAT and FQDESV (reference sequence). The CDR3 region is CASSFGGGGPHGYTF. The CDR3 DNA is TGTGCCAGCAGCTTCGGTGGGGGCGGGCCACACGGCTACACCTTC.

V and J are TRBV2 and TRBJ2-6, with D perhaps matching TRBD1 (5 bases). This CDR3 comprises 15 residues. With 6 bases removed from V and 4 bases from J, the gap between germline ends came to 13 bases. Germline lookup yields CDR1 SNHLY and CDR2 FYNNEI. The CDR3 loop is CASRVNGAGANVLTF. In DNA form, the CDR3 reads TGTGCCAGCAGGGTAAATGGGGCCGGGGCCAACGTCCTGACTTTC.

The gene calls are TRBV7-2 and TRBJ2-2; 14 bases line up with TRBD2. The CDR3 runs to 18 residues. Germline loops: CDR1 SGHTA, CDR2 FQGNSA. The V segment lost 6 bases and the J segment 6 bases; nucleotides outside the gene matches: 12. In DNA, the CDR3 is TGTGCCAGCAGTCTAGAGGGACTAGCGGGAGATTTTGCCGGGGAGCTGTTTTTT. This encodes CASSLEGLAGDFAGELFF.

This chain joins TRBV19 and TRBJ1-5; 8 nucleotides agree with TRBD1. There are 14 residues in the CDR3. With 2 bases clipped from V and 4 bases from J, the junction kept 1 base outside the gene matches. The germline CDR1 and CDR2 sequences are LNHDA and SQIVND (reference sequence). The CDR3 protein is CASSIRQGNQPQHF. In DNA form, the CDR3 reads TGTGCCAGTAGTATAAGACAGGGGAATCAGCCCCAGCATTTT. The complete variable domain, with remaining parts taken from reference TRBV19 and TRBJ1-5, reads DGGITQSPKYLFRKEGQNVTLSCEQNLNHDAMYWYRQDPGQGLRLIYYSQIVNDFQKGDIAEGYSVSREKKESFPLTVTSAQKNPTAFYLCASSIRQGNQPQHFGDGTRLSIL.